This entry lists 29 T cell receptor beta chains sequenced from one sample in a study of cytomegalovirus exposure and HLA in healthy donors (dated by TCRdb to 2015 to 2018). The method behind the library was the immunoSEQ multiplex PCR assay. A mixture of 60 forward primers for TCR Vbeta segments and 13 reverse primers for TCR Jbeta segments was used in the multiplex PCR. Not all clones reach the TCRdb copy of this immuneACCESS table, which keeps in-frame sequences only. Checked studies attribute under half of the gap to unresolved V genes and leave the rest unexplained. Present in this sample are about 200,000 clones, roughly 80% of which were seen just once. The ten largest clones take up about 1.4% of the sample. The sequenced material came from PBMCs. The receptors were sampled from a girl under 18 in good health and CMV-seronegative.

The chain couples TRBV5-4 to TRBJ2-1; perhaps TRBD2 as D (7 bases). Germline V CDR1 and CDR2: SGHNT, YYREEE (reference sequence). V lost 6 bases and J 2 bases, leaving 18 bases between the germline ends. The CDR3 is 16 amino acids. The CDR3 DNA is TGTGCCAGCACCTCTGATCCGGGGGGCCCCTACAATGAGCAGTTCTTC. Protein product: CASTSDPGGPYNEQFF. Supplemented by reference TRBV5-4 and TRBJ2-1, the full variable domain reads ETGVTQSPTHLIKTRGQQVTLRCSSQSGHNTVSWYQQALGQGPQFIFQYYREEENGRGNFPPRFSGLQFPNYSSELNVNALELDDSALYLCASTSDPGGPYNEQFFGPGTRLTVL.

The chain links TRBV7-9 to TRBJ1-2, with a weak D call TRBD1 (5 bases). The CDR3 runs 13 residues. Trimming pared 5 bases from V and 5 bases from J, leaving 12 bases between. The germline V gene encodes CDR1 SEHNR and CDR2 FQNEAQ (reference sequence). CDR3 coding DNA: TGTGCCAGCAGCCCGGCTAGGGGTTATGGCTACACCTTC. This encodes CASSPARGYGYTF.

This clone was seen only a few times. The chain couples TRBV2 to TRBJ1-1, with D uncertain. There are 11 residues in the CDR3. The V end lost 2 bases, the J end lost 8 bases, and 6 bases lay between the germline ends. Germline V lookup: CDR1 SNHLY, CDR2 FYNNEI. As DNA, the CDR3 is TGTGCCAGCAGTGAATGGGCGGAAGCTTTCTTT. Translating it yields CASSEWAEAFF.

The chain is built from TRBV6-5 and TRBJ1-1; D gene unclear. The CDR3 is 14 residues long. Looked up from germline, CDR1 is MNHEY and CDR2 is SVGAGI. V dropped 4 bases and J dropped 1 base, with 10 bases sitting between them. The CDR3 here is CASSSTGRNTEAFF. In nucleotides, the CDR3 is TGTGCCAGCAGTTCCACTGGGCGGAACACTGAAGCTTTCTTT.

This chain links TRBV11-2 with TRBJ1-2, with a weak D call TRBD1 (6 bases). This CDR3 contains 15 residues. Germline V gene data show CDR1 as SGHAT and CDR2 as FQNNGV. V lost 0 bases to trimming and J lost 5 bases, with 13 bases between them. The CDR3 protein is CASSLEPTGGYGYTF. The CDR3 coding sequence is TGTGCCAGCAGCTTAGAACCGACAGGCGGGTATGGCTACACCTTC.

The chain employs TRBV5-1 and TRBJ1-1; D is ambiguous. Germline V CDR1 and CDR2: SGHRS, YFSETQ. Trimming pared 4 bases from V and 1 base from J, leaving 8 bases between. The CDR3 loop spans 13 amino acids. CDR3 sequence (DNA): TGCGCCAGCAGCACAGATCAGAACACTGAAGCTTTCTTT. Encoded protein: CASSTDQNTEAFF.

The chain carries TRBV28 and TRBJ2-7, with TRBD2 matching over 7 bases. The V and J ends lost 4 bases and 0 bases, in that order; junction bases with no gene match: 6. In germline, CDR1 is MDHEN, CDR2 SYDVKM. The length of the CDR3 is 15 residues. In nucleotides, the CDR3 is TGTGCCAGCAGTTCTGCTAGCGGCAACTCCTACGAGCAGTACTTC. Residues: CASSSASGNSYEQYF.

This sequence joins TRBV7-6 and TRBJ2-2, with 13 bases identical to TRBD2. With V trimmed by 2 bases and J by 6 bases, 3 bases remained unmatched. CDR1 and CDR2 from the germline V gene are SGHVS and FNYEAQ. This CDR3 comprises 16 residues. The CDR3 coding sequence is TGTGCCAGCAGCTTAACTGGGACTAGCGGGGCCGGGGAGCTGTTTTTT. It codes for CASSLTGTSGAGELFF.

This clone was detected a few times. The chain joins TRBV6-5 to TRBJ1-2; D may be TRBD1 (5 bases). The germline V gene has CDR1 MNHEY and CDR2 SVGAGI. This CDR3 comprises 12 residues. V was pared by 5 bases and J by 10 bases, with 14 bases between. CDR3: CASSPYRTPYTF. The CDR3 DNA follows: TGTGCCAGCAGTCCGTACCGGACACCCTACACCTTC.

The chain links TRBV6-1 to TRBJ1-1; D may be TRBD1 (6 bases). The V gene's germline CDR1 is MNHNS and CDR2 SASEGT. Trimming left V 5 bases short and J 10 bases short, with 23 bases between. This CDR3 is built from 15 residues. CDR3 coding DNA: TGTGCCAGCAGTCTTAAGCCCGTGGGGGCAGGGCGAGCTTTCTTT. Its translation is CASSLKPVGAGRAFF.

The DNA for the CDR3 is TGTGCCAGCAGCTTAGAATCTAGCGGGAGGGGAACGCAGTTCTTC. It translates to CASSLESSGRGTQFF. The V and J genes are TRBV11-2 and TRBJ2-1, with TRBD2 identical over 12 bases. CDR1 is SGHAT, CDR2 FQNNGV, per germline. The CDR3 contains 15 residues. After removal of 0 bases from V and 12 bases from J, the junction contained 6 bases not matched to a gene.

V and J are TRBV28 and TRBJ1-5; perhaps TRBD1 as D (5 bases). The CDR3 sequence is 14 residues long. V lost 2 bases and J lost 3, with 8 bases in between. The V gene's germline CDR1 is MDHEN and CDR2 SYDVKM. The CDR3 spells CASSLGGTNQPQHF. The CDR3 DNA reads as TGTGCCAGCAGTTTAGGAGGGACCAATCAGCCCCAGCATTTT.

The genes are TRBV28 and TRBJ1-1; TRBD1 aligns across 9 bases. The CDR3 spans 14 residues. Trimming took 5 bases from V and 4 from J; bases not matched to a gene: 5. Germline assignment: CDR1 MDHEN and CDR2 SYDVKM. CDR3 in DNA: TGTGCCAGCAGTCAACAGGGGGCCTTCACTGAAGCTTTCTTT. Its translation: CASSQQGAFTEAFF. Full variable domain (outside the CDR3, taken from reference TRBV28 and TRBJ1-1): DVKVTQSSRYLVKRTGEKVFLECVQDMDHENMFWYRQDPGLGLRLIYFSYDVKMKEKGDIPEGYSVSREKKERFSLILESASTNQTSMYLCASSQQGAFTEAFFGQGTRLTVV.

The chain is built from TRBV30 and TRBJ1-1; D possibly corresponds to TRBD1 (5 bases). The CDR3 contains 15 residues. Germline assignment: CDR1 GTSNPN and CDR2 SVGIG (reference sequence). V was clipped by 1 base and J by 5 bases, with 17 bases between them. The CDR3 sequence: CAWSALTQGRTEAFF. CDR3 sequence (DNA): TGTGCCTGGAGTGCGCTTACCCAGGGTCGGACTGAAGCTTTCTTT.

The V call is TRBV5-4, the J call TRBJ1-2; 8 nucleotides match TRBD1. With V trimmed by 4 bases and J by 4 bases, 15 bases remained unmatched. The CDR3 consists of 17 residues. Germline lookup yields CDR1 SGHNT and CDR2 YYREEE (reference sequence). The CDR3 DNA reads TGTGCCAGCAGCGGCGGACAGGGAGAGTGGGGGTTCTATGGCTACACCTTC. It yields the protein CASSGGQGEWGFYGYTF.

This chain links TRBV7-2 with TRBJ2-1; TRBD2 matches 10 bases. CDR1 and CDR2 (germline): SGHTA, FQGNSA. There are 15 residues in the CDR3. The trim removed 1 base at V and 6 bases at J, leaving 3 bases unmatched. This chain's CDR3 is CASSLVVAGGNEQFF. CDR3 coding DNA: TGTGCCAGCAGCTTAGTGGTAGCGGGGGGCAATGAGCAGTTCTTC.

The chain combines TRBV9 with TRBJ2-7, with 12 bases matching TRBD2. There are 15 residues in the CDR3. V lost 3 bases to trimming and J lost 5 bases; unmatched junction nucleotides: 6. CDR1 is SGDLS, CDR2 YYNGEE, per germline. The CDR3 nucleotides read TGTGCCAGCAGCGCCCTAGCGGGGGGGCCCCACGAGCAGTACTTC. It translates to CASSALAGGPHEQYF.

The chain recombines TRBV19 with TRBJ1-6; tentatively, D is TRBD1 (5 bases). The CDR3 covers 15 residues. The germline V gene encodes CDR1 LNHDA and CDR2 SQIVND (reference sequence). The V end lost 9 bases, the J end lost 0 bases, and 12 bases lay between the germline ends. The CDR3 here is CASTRVSSYNSPLHF. In DNA, the CDR3 is TGTGCCAGCACCAGGGTGAGCTCCTATAATTCACCCCTCCACTTT.

This clone came up once. The rearrangement joins TRBV6-1 to TRBJ1-5; 7 nucleotides line up with TRBD1. Trimming took 4 bases from V and 5 from J; bases not matched to a gene: 8. The CDR3 is 15 residues long. Germline V gene sequence: CDR1 MNHNS, CDR2 SASEGT. The CDR3 protein is CASSVRGAIHQPQHF. The CDR3 region has the DNA TGTGCCAGCAGTGTCAGGGGGGCCATTCATCAGCCCCAGCATTTT.

The chain has TRBV4-2 and TRBJ1-5; D possibly corresponds to TRBD1 (5 bases). Germline lookup yields CDR1 LGHNA and CDR2 YNFKEQ. V gave up 2 bases and J gave up 6 bases, with 14 bases separating them. The CDR3 is 15 amino acids. CDR3 loop: CASSQSPGLGQPQHF. In nucleotides, the CDR3 is TGTGCCAGCAGCCAAAGCCCAGGGCTAGGTCAGCCCCAGCATTTT.

The rearrangement links TRBV23-1 to TRBJ1-5; D might be TRBD1 (6 bases). TRBV23-1 qualifies as an ORF whose function is uncertain. This CDR3 is 13 amino acids long. Trimming took 11 bases from V and 5 from J, leaving 16 bases between them. The CDR3 bases are TGCGCCCCCTGGGGGGGGCCTGATCAGCCCCAGCATTTT. This encodes CAPWGGPDQPQHF.

This chain links TRBV2 with TRBJ1-2; 7 bases map to TRBD1. CDR3 size: 12 residues. CDR1 SNHLY and CDR2 FYNNEI come from the germline V gene. J lost 0 bases, V lost 8 bases, and 0 bases had no gene match. The CDR3 region is CASGTANYGYTF. CDR3 sequence (DNA): TGTGCCAGCGGGACAGCTAACTATGGCTACACCTTC.

This rearrangement joins TRBV7-8 to TRBJ1-5, with D hard to call. Trimming pared 4 bases from V and 0 bases from J, leaving 13 bases between. The germline gives CDR1 SGHVS, CDR2 FQNEAQ. The CDR3 totals 16 residues. CDR3 DNA sequence: TGTGCCAGCAGCTCCCAATCTTACAATAGCAATCAGCCCCAGCATTTT. Its protein product is CASSSQSYNSNQPQHF. The full variable domain, its missing parts supplied by reference TRBV7-8 and TRBJ1-5, is GAGVSQSPRYKVAKRGQDVALRCDPISGHVSLFWYQQALGQGPEFLTYFQNEAQLDKSGLPSDRFFAERPEGSVSTLKIQRTQQEDSAVYLCASSSQSYNSNQPQHFGDGTRLSIL.

The chain joins TRBV5-6 to TRBJ2-3; perhaps TRBD2 as D (5 bases). The V gene's germline CDR1 is SGHDT and CDR2 YYEEEE. The V end lost 2 bases, the J end lost 6 bases, and 16 bases lay between the germline ends. The CDR3 is 15 amino acids. CDR3: CASSFTNFGKDTQYF. CDR3 DNA: TGTGCCAGCAGCTTTACGAATTTCGGGAAGGATACGCAGTATTTT.

This rearrangement joins TRBV4-2 to TRBJ1-1; D gene ambiguous. The CDR3 spans 15 residues. Germline loops: CDR1 LGHNA, CDR2 YNFKEQ. V was cut by 1 base and J by 0 bases, with 9 bases left in between. In nucleotides, the CDR3 is TGTGCCAGCAGCCAAGGAAAACTCATGAACACTGAAGCTTTCTTT. Protein: CASSQGKLMNTEAFF.

This chain connects TRBV7-2 to TRBJ1-4; D unresolved. Germline V gene data show CDR1 as SGHTA and CDR2 as FQGNSA. The CDR3 spans 13 residues. The V end lost 5 bases, the J end lost 8 bases, and 12 bases lay between the germline ends. The CDR3 DNA reads TGTGCCAGCAGCCTTCAGACGGGGGAAAAACTGTTTTTT. Translating gives CASSLQTGEKLFF.

V and J are TRBV29-1 and TRBJ2-6; D may be TRBD1 (6 bases). Trimming took off 5 bases at V and 2 bases at J, with 10 bases between the two ends. The CDR3 is made up of 14 amino acids. Germline lookup yields CDR1 SQVTM and CDR2 ANQGSEA. In DNA form, the CDR3 reads TGCAGCGTTTCCCAGGGGACTGGGGCCAACGTCCTGACTTTC. This codes for CSVSQGTGANVLTF.

The CDR3 DNA is TGTGCCAGCTCAGAGGTCATAGGGGTGAACACTGAAGCTTTCTTT. Translating gives CASSEVIGVNTEAFF. V and J are TRBV18 and TRBJ1-1; a possible D gene is TRBD1 (5 bases). The CDR3 runs to 15 residues. Trimming left V 5 bases short and J 0 bases short, with 13 bases between. Germline V gene lookup returns CDR1 KGHSH and CDR2 LQKENI.

The chain combines TRBV6-4 with TRBJ2-2; tentatively, D is TRBD2 (7 bases). Germline-derived CDR1 and CDR2 are MRHNA and SNTAGT. V was trimmed by 3 bases and J by 3 bases, leaving 11 bases between them. This CDR3 has 15 amino acids. The CDR3 here is CASSDGGADTGELFF. As DNA, the CDR3 is TGTGCCAGCAGTGATGGGGGGGCGGACACCGGGGAGCTGTTTTTT.